Each of the 19 T cell receptor beta chains below was sequenced from the same sample in a study of identical twins' blood T cells. TCRdb called the 5' RACE reads again in MiXCR, with one record for every CDR3 protein. The sample holds around 380,000 distinct CDR3 sequences; roughly 31% are singletons and the top ten take 6.1%. The material sequenced was PBMCs. These receptors were collected from a woman between 18 and 55 years old in good health.

A few counts support this clonotype. The CDR3 does not close with the conserved phenylalanine or tryptophan, likely indicating a read error. V gene TRBV29-1 combines with J gene TRBJ2-3, with D perhaps matching TRBD2 (5 bases). V gave up 5 bases and J gave up 4 bases, with 13 bases separating them. This CDR3 is built from 13 residues. Germline loops: CDR1 SQVTM, CDR2 ANQGSEA. Written as DNA, the CDR3 is TGCAGCGTTTCCCGGGGTAGGCCAGATACGCAGTATTTA. Amino acid sequence: CSVSRGRPDTQYL.

This clonotype was observed a few times. At one of its ends the junction is not consistent with the germline gene, which may arise from a read error. CDR3 in DNA: TGTGTCAGCAGTCGCGGCTCATCGGCGGGAAACACCATATATTTT. This sequence encodes CVSSRGSSAGNTIYF. The rearrangement uses TRBV6-2 or TRBV6-3 and TRBJ1-3, with no clear D. The CDR3 length is 15 residues. Germline assignment: CDR1 MNHEY and CDR2 SVGEGT.

This clonotype has a handful of counts. V is TRBV11-2 and J is TRBJ1-3, with D unclear. Deletions cut 7 bases from V and 8 bases from J, with 9 bases between. CDR1 SGHAT and CDR2 FQNNGV come from the germline V gene. The CDR3 consists of 11 residues. CDR3 sequence reads: CASTKWDTIYF. DNA for the CDR3: TGTGCCAGCACCAAGTGGGACACCATATATTTT.

The J gene is TRBJ1-1, the V gene TRBV5-1, with a tentative D call TRBD1 (5 bases). This CDR3 is 15 amino acids long. V gave up 4 bases and J gave up 7 bases, with 20 bases separating them. Per the germline V gene, CDR1 is SGHRS and CDR2 is YFSETQ. In DNA form, the CDR3 reads TGCGCCAGCAGCCCTGATCCAGACAGTCGTTATGAAGCTTTCTTT. Translated: CASSPDPDSRYEAFF.

This clonotype has a handful of counts. V is TRBV19 and J is TRBJ2-2, with D possibly matching TRBD2 (6 bases). V was shortened by 7 bases and J by 4 bases, with 16 bases between the two germline ends. CDR1 is LNHDA and CDR2 is SQIVND in the germline V gene (reference sequence). The CDR3 covers 15 residues. The CDR3 DNA reads TGTGCCAGTACCCCGGGACTCCGGGGCACCGGGGAGCTGTTTTTT. This sequence encodes CASTPGLRGTGELFF.

The rearrangement links TRBV29-1 to TRBJ2-7; perhaps TRBD2 as D (5 bases). The CDR3 extends over 11 amino acids. Germline loops: CDR1 SQVTM, CDR2 ANQGSEA. V was pared by 8 bases and J by 3 bases, with 11 bases between. For the CDR3, the DNA is TGCAGCTCCAGGACTGGCTACGAGCAGTACTTC. Its protein product is CSSRTGYEQYF.

This clonotype occurred many times. The rearrangement joins TRBV20-1 to TRBJ1-1; D is perhaps TRBD1 (5 bases). Deletions cut 3 bases from V and 1 base from J, with 9 bases between. The CDR3 has 13 residues. The germline V gene has CDR1 DFQATT and CDR2 SNEGSKA (reference sequence). The CDR3 here is CSARRGGNTEAFF. The CDR3, as DNA: TGCAGTGCTAGGCGTGGGGGGAACACTGAAGCTTTCTTT.

This clonotype appeared a few times. The chain has TRBV5-1 and TRBJ2-1, with D possibly TRBD2 on 6 matching bases. Trimming shortened V by 5 bases and J by 0 bases, and 12 bases separated the two germline ends. Germline CDR1 SGHRS, CDR2 YFSETQ. The CDR3 loop spans 15 amino acids. The CDR3 DNA reads as TGCGCCAGCAGTATTAGCGGTCTCTCCTACAATGAGCAGTTCTTC. Its translation is CASSISGLSYNEQFF.

This clonotype appeared a few times. The rearrangement links TRBV28 to TRBJ2-2; D is uncertain. This CDR3 contains 21 residues. With 4 bases removed from V and 6 bases from J, the gap between germline ends came to 33 bases. The V gene's germline CDR1 is MDHEN and CDR2 SYDVKM. CDR3 sequence reads: CASSSIQEISVRQAPAGELFF. CDR3 DNA: TGTGCCAGCAGTTCGATCCAGGAGATTAGTGTAAGGCAGGCCCCTGCCGGGGAGCTGTTTTTT.

The chain has TRBV5-6 and TRBJ1-1; D perhaps matches TRBD1 (5 bases). The CDR3 sequence is 13 residues long. The ends were cut back, 5 bases at V and 1 base at J, with 9 bases in the middle. Germline loops: CDR1 SGHDT, CDR2 YYEEEE. The chain's CDR3 is CASRDIENTEAFF. The CDR3 bases are TGTGCCAGCAGGGACATCGAGAACACTGAAGCTTTCTTT.

This clonotype has a handful of counts. The V and J genes are TRBV20-1 and TRBJ1-4; a possible D gene is TRBD1 (5 bases). The V end was cut by 1 base, the J end by 6 bases, with 6 bases between. Germline CDR1 DFQATT, CDR2 SNEGSKA (reference sequence). This CDR3 has 12 amino acids. CDR3 nucleotide sequence: TGCAGTGCTAGAGGGGGGGATGAAAAACTGTTTTTT. This sequence encodes CSARGGDEKLFF.

This clonotype came up many times. The V and J genes are TRBV15 and TRBJ1-3; no definite D call. V was trimmed by 5 bases and J by 2 bases, leaving 25 bases between them. Germline values: CDR1 LNHNV, CDR2 YYDKDF (reference sequence). The CDR3 is 19 residues long. The CDR3 coding sequence is TGTGCCACCAGCGGGATTGGGAATATGGCGGCAAAGCCTGGAAACACCATATATTTT. Translated: CATSGIGNMAAKPGNTIYF.

This clonotype was counted many times. V gene TRBV10-3 combines with J gene TRBJ1-2, with 8 positions matching TRBD1. V lost 11 bases to trimming and J lost 4 bases; unmatched junction nucleotides: 15. The CDR3 totals 15 residues. Germline values: CDR1 ENHRY, CDR2 SYGVKD. The CDR3 loop reads CASRQVDGTGYGYTF. As DNA, the CDR3 is TGTGCCTCGCGGCAAGTAGACGGGACAGGCTATGGCTACACCTTC.

A remark on this clonotype: The conserved final phenylalanine or tryptophan is absent from the CDR3, which likely points to a read error. No DNA is shown, since the ends of the CDR3 on it are uncertain; the CDR3 is the one TCRdb lists. This chain joins TRBV29-1 and TRBJ1-1; TRBD1 is the table's D call, not checked against the DNA. The CDR3 sequence runs 9 residues, both termini included. Germline-derived CDR1 and CDR2 are SQVTM and ANQGSEA. CDR3 protein: CSVEGGYPI.

This chain connects TRBV19 to TRBJ1-5; 9 positions match TRBD1. Germline V gives CDR1 LNHDA, CDR2 SQIVND (reference sequence). J was trimmed by 1 base and V by 5 bases; bases with no gene match: 0. This CDR3 is 14 amino acids long. The DNA of the CDR3 is TGTGCCAGTAGTGGACAGGGGAGCAATCAGCCCCAGCATTTT. Its protein product is CASSGQGSNQPQHF. Full variable domain (outside the CDR3, taken from reference TRBV19 and TRBJ1-5): DGGITQSPKYLFRKEGQNVTLSCEQNLNHDAMYWYRQDPGQGLRLIYYSQIVNDFQKGDIAEGYSVSREKKESFPLTVTSAQKNPTAFYLCASSGQGSNQPQHFGDGTRLSIL.

This clonotype was seen a handful of times. This chain links TRBV5-1 with TRBJ1-1, with a weak D call TRBD1 (5 bases). Germline loops: CDR1 SGHRS, CDR2 YFSETQ. The V gene lost 0 bases and the J gene lost 6 bases, with 21 bases spanning the gap. There are 17 residues in the CDR3. The chain's CDR3 is CASSLAPPGSGFAEAFF. The CDR3 DNA is TGCGCCAGCAGCTTGGCCCCGCCAGGGAGTGGTTTCGCTGAAGCTTTCTTT.

The chain couples TRBV27 to TRBJ2-2; possibly TRBD2 for D (5 bases). The germline CDR1 and CDR2 sequences are MNHEY and SMNVEV (reference sequence). Trimming stripped 7 bases from V and 6 bases from J, with 9 bases between. CDR3 length: 12 amino acids. CDR3: CASTDGAGELFF. As DNA, the CDR3 is TGTGCCAGCACCGACGGGGCCGGGGAGCTGTTTTTT.

The chain recombines TRBV20-1 with TRBJ2-7; 9 positions match TRBD2. The germline V gene has CDR1 DFQATT and CDR2 SNEGSKA (reference sequence). V gave up 8 bases and J gave up 8 bases; unmatched junction bases: 7. This CDR3 is 11 amino acids long. The CDR3, as DNA: TGCAGTACCGGGCTAGCGGGAAAGCAGTACTTC. Protein sequence: CSTGLAGKQYF.

Regarding this clonotype: This may stem from a read error, because a much larger clone lies one nucleotide away. The chain uses TRBV15 and TRBJ1-1; no reliable D call. Germline V gene lookup returns CDR1 LNHNV and CDR2 YYDKDF (reference sequence). The CDR3 totals 15 residues. CDR3 region: CSTTNRIFENTEAFF. CDR3 coding DNA: TGTTCCACCACCAATCGGATTTTTGAGAACACTGAAGCTTTCTTT.